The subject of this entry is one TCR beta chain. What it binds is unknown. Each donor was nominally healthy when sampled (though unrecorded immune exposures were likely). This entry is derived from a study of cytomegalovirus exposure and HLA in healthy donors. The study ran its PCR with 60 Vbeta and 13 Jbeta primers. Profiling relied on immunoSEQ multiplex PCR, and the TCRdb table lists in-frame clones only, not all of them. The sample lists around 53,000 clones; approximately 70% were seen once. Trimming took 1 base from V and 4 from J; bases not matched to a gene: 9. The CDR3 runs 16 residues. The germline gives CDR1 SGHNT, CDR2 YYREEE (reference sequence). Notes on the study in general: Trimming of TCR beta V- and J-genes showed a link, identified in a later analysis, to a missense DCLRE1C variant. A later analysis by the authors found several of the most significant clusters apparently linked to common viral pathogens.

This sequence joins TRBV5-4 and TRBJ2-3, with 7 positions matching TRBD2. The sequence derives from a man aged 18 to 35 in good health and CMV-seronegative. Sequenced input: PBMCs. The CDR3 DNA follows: TGTGCCAGCAGCTTGTTGGGCGGGAGTGGGTCAGATACGCAGTATTTT. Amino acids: CASSLLGGSGSDTQYF. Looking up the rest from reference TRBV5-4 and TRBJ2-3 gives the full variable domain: ETGVTQSPTHLIKTRGQQVTLRCSSQSGHNTVSWYQQALGQGPQFIFQYYREEENGRGNFPPRFSGLQFPNYSSELNVNALELDDSALYLCASSLLGGSGSDTQYFGPGTRLTVL.